This TCR beta chain derives from a study of beta chain features in type 1 diabetes. Isolated RNA was reverse transcribed in full, so expressed TCRB transcripts were sequenced. The table came from immunoSEQ multiplex PCR; TCRdb's copy has only in-frame clones and leaves some out. The table has 130,000 to 150,000 clones, 6.9% seen once. In germline, CDR1 is ENHRY, CDR2 SYGVKD. Losses at the gene ends were 11 bases for V and 2 bases for J; bases not matched to a gene: 6. The CDR3 is 13 amino acids. This clonotype originated in a woman in her 30s in good health. Material: central memory CD4+ T cells from blood. This sequence joins TRBV10-3 and TRBJ2-1; TRBD2 agrees at 7 bases. CDR3 sequence: CASASGTYNEQFF. CDR3 in DNA: TGTGCCTCCGCTAGCGGAACCTACAATGAGCAGTTCTTC.